The rows below give T cell receptor beta chains drawn from one sample of a study of blood T cells in healthy people across ages. One entry per CDR3 protein, called by TCRdb with MiXCR from the 5' RACE reads. Among hundreds of thousands of distinct CDR3 sequences listed, roughly 49% were seen once. Sample: blood. The origin of the receptors is a woman aged 55-70 years in good health. Each CDR3 is given with its conserved first and last residue. The D gene is left open where the match is weak. A row's size may be missing; if present it is once, few, many or a size class.

j_gene | v_gene | d_gene | abundance | CDR3aa | CDR3nt
TRBJ1-1 | TRBV3-1 | TRBD1 | NA | CASRPRQGANTEAFF | TGTGCCAGCAGACCACGACAGGGGGCGAACACTGAAGCTTTCTTT
TRBJ2-7 | TRBV29-1 | NA | few | CSVVRTASYEQYF | TGCAGCGTTGTTCGGACAGCCAGCTACGAGCAGTACTTC
TRBJ1-1 | TRBV6-6 | TRBD1 | NA | CASTGRGQATEAFF | TGTGCCAGCACGGGGAGGGGGCAGGCCACTGAAGCTTTCTTT
TRBJ1-1 | TRBV12-3/TRBV12-4 | NA | NA | CASSWGTGATEAFF | TGTGCCAGCAGTTGGGGGACGGGGGCCACTGAAGCTTTCTTT
TRBJ2-5 | TRBV11-2 | NA | NA | CASSLLKGPLQETQYF | TGTGCCAGCAGCTTGCTGAAGGGGCCCCTCCAAGAGACCCAGTACTTC
TRBJ2-7 | TRBV4-2 | TRBD1 | few | CASSQGIRDRNYEQYF | TGTGCCAGCAGCCAAGGTATCCGGGACAGGAACTACGAGCAGTACTTC
TRBJ2-3 | TRBV28 | TRBD2 | NA | CASSPSSGIEGTDTQYF | TGTGCCAGCAGTCCCTCTAGCGGGATCGAGGGCACAGATACGCAGTATTTT
TRBJ1-5 | TRBV20-1 | TRBD1 | few | CSAREGQGGQPQHF | TGCAGTGCTAGAGAAGGACAGGGCGGCCAGCCCCAGCATTTT
TRBJ2-3 | TRBV4-3 | TRBD2 | NA | CAGSQDGAGGPDTQYF | TGCGCCGGCAGCCAAGATGGGGCGGGAGGGCCAGATACGCAGTATTTT
TRBJ2-1 | TRBV20-1 | NA | NA | CSVSDFSYNEQFF | TGCAGTGTTTCGGACTTCTCCTACAATGAGCAGTTCTTC
TRBJ2-1 | TRBV28 | NA | few | CASSSSNYNEQFF | TGTGCCAGCAGTTCCTCTAATTACAATGAGCAGTTCTTC
TRBJ2-1 | TRBV20-1 | TRBD1 | few | CSARSGTGRWEQFF | TGCAGTGCTAGATCCGGGACAGGGCGGTGGGAGCAGTTCTTC
TRBJ2-1 | TRBV27 | TRBD2 | NA | CASSPGSSGSNEQFF | TGTGCCAGCAGCCCCGGCTCTAGCGGTTCCAATGAGCAGTTCTTC
TRBJ2-1 | TRBV3-1 | TRBD2 | NA | CASSETSGNRFF | TGTGCCAGCAGCGAGACTAGCGGGAATCGGTTCTTC
TRBJ1-2 | TRBV3-1 | NA | NA | CASSHLDQGTRGYTF | TGTGCCAGCAGCCATCTCGACCAGGGGACGCGCGGCTACACCTTC
TRBJ2-7 | TRBV20-1 | NA | NA | CSASGGLTGANEQYF | TGCAGTGCTAGTGGGGGCCTAACGGGGGCCAACGAGCAGTACTTC
TRBJ2-6 | TRBV3-1 | NA | NA | CASSQGTAGANVLTF | TGTGCCAGCAGCCAAGGGACAGCTGGGGCCAACGTCCTGACTTTC
TRBJ1-2 | TRBV12-3/TRBV12-4 | NA | NA | CASSRGTSHGYTF | TGTGCCAGCAGTCGGGGGACCTCCCATGGCTACACCTTC
TRBJ2-5 | TRBV12-3/TRBV12-4 | TRBD2 | NA | CASSLETSGTSEQYF | TGTGCCAGCAGTTTAGAGACTAGCGGGACGAGTGAGCAGTACTTC
TRBJ2-2 | TRBV21-1 | NA | NA | CASSKAVGPGSTGELFF | NA
TRBJ2-7 | TRBV5-1 | NA | NA | CASSISGTQTYEQYF | TGCGCCAGCAGCATTTCCGGGACGCAGACCTACGAGCAGTACTTC
TRBJ2-7 | TRBV20-1 | NA | NA | CSARDHRSEQYF | TGCAGTGCTAGAGATCACCGTTCCGAGCAGTACTTC
TRBJ1-2 | TRBV7-2 | TRBD1 | NA | CASSPDLGGPGYTF | TGTGCCAGCAGCCCGGACCTAGGGGGCCCTGGCTACACCTTC
TRBJ1-1 | TRBV10-3 | TRBD1 | NA | CAISDRDRADTEAFF | TGTGCCATCAGTGACCGAGACAGGGCGGACACTGAAGCTTTCTTT
TRBJ2-1 | TRBV20-1 | TRBD2 | NA | CGARDRRLAGREQFF | TGCGGTGCTAGAGATCGAAGGCTAGCGGGAAGAGAGCAGTTCTTC
TRBJ2-7 | TRBV29-1 | NA | many | CSVEVADGYEQYF | TGCAGCGTTGAAGTCGCGGATGGTTACGAGCAGTACTTC
TRBJ1-1 | TRBV6-2/TRBV6-3 | TRBD1 | NA | CASSYSKGQGTVTEAFF | TGTGCCAGCAGTTACTCGAAGGGACAGGGGACTGTCACTGAAGCTTTCTTT
TRBJ2-1 | TRBV20-1 | TRBD2 | NA | CSARDTSGRKSYSEQFF | TGCAGTGCTAGAGATACTAGCGGGAGGAAATCCTACAGTGAGCAGTTCTTC
TRBJ2-7 | TRBV7-2 | TRBD2 | few | CASSLVGGSTEQYF | TGTGCCAGCAGCTTAGTCGGGGGGTCTACCGAGCAGTACTTC
TRBJ1-2 | TRBV6-5 | NA | NA | CASTDFPGGYTF | TGTGCCAGCACCGACTTTCCGGGAGGCTACACCTTC
TRBJ2-3 | TRBV9 | TRBD2 | NA | CASSPLAGNTDTQYF | TGTGCCAGCAGCCCCCTAGCGGGTAACACAGATACGCAGTATTTT